This entry lists 10 T cell receptor beta chains sequenced from one sample in a study of T cell clonotyping in hematopoietic cell transplantation. Assay: immunoSEQ multiplex PCR; the TCRdb copy retains only in-frame clones and omits some. Among 1,100 or so clones listed, around 93% were seen once. The material was PBMCs, obtained 180 days after allogeneic stem cell transplant. Source of these receptors: a male patient in his fifties who had an allogeneic stem cell transplant from a related donor, so T cells may come from the graft donor. Some clones in this sample may be carry-over from other donors' samples.

The chain combines TRBV7-2 with TRBJ1-6; D not certain. Germline-derived CDR1 and CDR2 are SGHTA and FQGNSA. The CDR3 contains 16 residues. Trimming stripped 0 bases from V and 7 bases from J, with 13 bases between. CDR3 bases: TGTGCCAGCAGCTTAGCGCTGGAGACACCCAATTCACCCCTCCACTTT. Its protein product is CASSLALETPNSPLHF.

This chain links TRBV5-1 with TRBJ2-7; D not certain. CDR1 and CDR2 (germline): SGHRS, YFSETQ. V was pared by 3 bases and J by 6 bases, with 13 bases between. The CDR3 has 13 residues. The CDR3 region is CASSSTPSAEQYF. The CDR3, as DNA: TGCGCCAGCAGCTCTACACCGTCCGCCGAGCAGTACTTC.

This sequence joins TRBV30 and TRBJ1-2, with TRBD1 identical over 7 bases. The CDR3 contains 13 residues. The J segment lost 4 bases and the V segment lost 6 bases, leaving 8 bases of the junction unmatched. Germline V gene sequence: CDR1 GTSNPN, CDR2 SVGIG (reference sequence). CDR3 coding DNA: TGTGCCTGCCAAATCGGGGACAGCTATGGCTACACCTTC. It yields the protein CACQIGDSYGYTF. The full variable domain, completed using reference TRBV30 and TRBJ1-2, is SQTIHQWPATLVQPVGSPLSLECTVEGTSNPNLYWYRQAAGRGLQLLFYSVGIGQISSEVPQNLSASRPQDRQFILSSKKLLLSDSGFYLCACQIGDSYGYTFGSGTRLTVV.

V is TRBV6-5 and J is TRBJ1-5; a weak D match, TRBD1 (6 bases). CDR1 is MNHEY and CDR2 is SVGAGI in the germline V gene. This CDR3 is built from 15 residues. With 6 bases removed from V and 5 bases from J, the gap between germline ends came to 17 bases. The CDR3 DNA sequence: TGTGCCAGCAGCCGCGACAGGTCCAGGGATCAGCCCCAGCATTTT. Translating it yields CASSRDRSRDQPQHF.

This chain joins TRBV9 and TRBJ2-7; TRBD1 or TRBD2 may be the D gene (6 bases each). The CDR3 consists of 13 residues. V was cut by 0 bases and J by 6 bases, with 10 bases left in between. The germline V gene has CDR1 SGDLS and CDR2 YYNGEE. This CDR3 is CASSVVGGSEQYF. The CDR3 DNA reads as TGTGCCAGCAGCGTAGTGGGGGGCTCCGAGCAGTACTTC. The whole variable domain, filled in from reference TRBV9 and TRBJ2-7, reads DSGVTQTPKHLITATGQRVTLRCSPRSGDLSVYWYQQSLDQGLQFLIQYYNGEERAKGNILERFSAQQFPDLHSELNLSSLELGDSALYFCASSVVGGSEQYFGPGTRLTVT.

The rearrangement links TRBV6-1 to TRBJ1-5; no reliable D call. Germline CDR1 and CDR2: MNHNS and SASEGT. V lost 3 bases to trimming and J lost 5 bases, with 5 bases between them. This CDR3 is built from 12 residues. The CDR3 bases are TGTGCCAGCAGTGACCAAGATCAGCCCCAGCATTTT. Translated: CASSDQDQPQHF.

The V and J genes are TRBV5-8 and TRBJ1-2; D unresolved. V was trimmed by 0 bases and J by 8 bases, leaving 5 bases between them. CDR1 is SGHTS, CDR2 YDEGEE, per germline. The CDR3 is made up of 11 amino acids. The CDR3 DNA follows: TGTGCCAGCAGCTTGGTGCGGGGCTACACCTTC. Protein product: CASSLVRGYTF.

V usage is TRBV6-5 and J usage is TRBJ2-7; a weak D match, TRBD2 (7 bases). From germline, CDR1 is MNHEY and CDR2 SVGAGI. The CDR3 is 14 amino acids. V lost 4 bases and J 6 bases, leaving 16 bases between the germline ends. CDR3 in DNA: TGTGCCAGCAGTTCTCGTCGGGGGGCAGGCGAGCAGTACTTC. Amino acids: CASSSRRGAGEQYF.

CDR3 DNA sequence: TGCGCCAGCAGCTCGGGACTAACGGGAGGGCCCGGAAGCGGGGAGCTGTTTTTT. Protein: CASSSGLTGGPGSGELFF. This chain links TRBV5-1 with TRBJ2-2, with 8 bases fitting TRBD2. The CDR3 has 18 amino acids. Looked up from germline, CDR1 is SGHRS and CDR2 is YFSETQ. V shed 3 bases, J shed 7 bases, and the junction held 17 bases outside the gene matches.

This chain uses TRBV7-9 with TRBJ2-7; D might be TRBD1 or TRBD2, each matching 7 bases. V was shortened by 0 bases and J by 9 bases, with 30 bases between the two germline ends. The CDR3 extends over 19 amino acids. In germline, CDR1 is SEHNR, CDR2 FQNEAQ (reference sequence). CDR3 nucleotide sequence: TGTGCCAGCAGCTTAGCCTGGGGGGGGAAGAGGACAGGCCTTACGGGGCAGTACTTC. It is translated as CASSLAWGGKRTGLTGQYF.